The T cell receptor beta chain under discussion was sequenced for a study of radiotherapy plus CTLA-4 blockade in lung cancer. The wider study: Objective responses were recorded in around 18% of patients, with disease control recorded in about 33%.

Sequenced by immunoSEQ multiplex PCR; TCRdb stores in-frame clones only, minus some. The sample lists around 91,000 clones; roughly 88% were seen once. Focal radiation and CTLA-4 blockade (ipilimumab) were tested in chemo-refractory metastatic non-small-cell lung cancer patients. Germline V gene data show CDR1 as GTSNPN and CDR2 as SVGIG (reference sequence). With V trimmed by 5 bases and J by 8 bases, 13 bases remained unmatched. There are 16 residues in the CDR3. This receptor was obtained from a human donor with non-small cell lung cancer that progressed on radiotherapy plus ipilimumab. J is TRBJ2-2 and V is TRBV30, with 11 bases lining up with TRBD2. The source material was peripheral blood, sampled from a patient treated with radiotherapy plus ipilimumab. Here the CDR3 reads CAWGRGTSGRAGELFF. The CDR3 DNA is TGTGCCTGGGGACGTGGAACTAGCGGGAGAGCTGGGGAGCTGTTTTTT.